Presented here are 30 T cell receptor beta chains from one specimen sequenced in a study of shared clonotypes between healthy human individuals. Libraries were prepared by immunoSEQ multiplex PCR; TCRdb keeps only in-frame clonotypes and omits some of them. The data show about 700,000 clones, 92% seen once. The naive CD8 fraction comprised CD45RO-negative cells positively selected for CCR7 and excluded terminally differentiated effector memory CD45RA+ cells. The specimen sequenced was naive CD8+ T cells sorted from blood. These receptors were obtained from a man aged 25-45 years in good health.

V gene TRBV28 combines with J gene TRBJ2-7; D gene ambiguous. Germline CDR1 reads MDHEN; CDR2 reads SYDVKM. Trimming cost V 5 bases and J 7 bases, with 18 bases left between them. The CDR3 runs to 14 residues. CDR3 DNA: TGTGCCAGCAGTGACCCCGGAAGATCGTGGGAGCAGTACTTC. It codes for CASSDPGRSWEQYF.

The count of this clone is one. In nucleotides, the CDR3 is TGTGCCAGCAGCTTTACGGACGAGAAGAATGAAAAACTGTTTTTT. It yields the protein CASSFTDEKNEKLFF. V usage is TRBV11-2 and J usage is TRBJ1-4; D not resolved. Trimming shortened V by 3 bases and J by 5 bases, and 13 bases separated the two germline ends. The CDR3 is 15 amino acids. Germline V gene lookup returns CDR1 SGHAT and CDR2 FQNNGV.

As concerns this clone: The sample has other DNA sequences that encode this CDR3 too. The genes are TRBV2 and TRBJ2-7; no clear D. Trimming stripped 4 bases from V and 0 bases from J, with 7 bases between. The CDR3 runs 13 residues. Germline V lookup: CDR1 SNHLY, CDR2 FYNNEI. The CDR3, as DNA: TGTGCCAGCAGTGGAGGCGGCTCCTACGAGCAGTACTTC. Translated, it gives CASSGGGSYEQYF.

V and J are TRBV27 and TRBJ2-4, with a tentative D call TRBD2 (5 bases). V was clipped by 3 bases and J by 3 bases, with 9 bases between them. The CDR3 consists of 14 residues. Germline loops: CDR1 MNHEY, CDR2 SMNVEV (reference sequence). The DNA for the CDR3 is TGTGCCAGCAGTTTCGGGATGGGCAAAAACATTCAGTACTTC. This sequence encodes CASSFGMGKNIQYF.

The chain has TRBV15 and TRBJ2-7, with 10 bases lining up with TRBD2. V lost 1 base, J lost 7 bases, and 7 bases stayed unmatched. The CDR3 has 15 residues. The germline gives CDR1 LNHNV, CDR2 YYDKDF (reference sequence). The CDR3 region is CATSRALAGAVEQYF. The DNA for the CDR3 is TGTGCCACCAGCAGAGCGCTAGCGGGAGCTGTTGAGCAGTACTTC.

The chain has TRBV4-2 and TRBJ2-4; 9 nucleotides align to TRBD1. The CDR3 consists of 15 residues. CDR1 is LGHNA and CDR2 is YNFKEQ in the germline V gene. Trimming cost V 4 bases and J 8 bases; bases outside gene matches: 9. The CDR3 sequence: CASSRIGTGSDIQYF. The CDR3 region has the DNA TGTGCCAGCAGCCGAATCGGGACAGGGTCGGACATTCAGTACTTC.

The rearrangement links TRBV7-2 to TRBJ2-7; the D gene is possibly TRBD1 (5 bases). The CDR3 is made up of 13 amino acids. V lost 4 bases, J lost 7 bases, and 14 bases lay in between. The V gene's germline CDR1 is SGHTA and CDR2 FQGNSA. CDR3 sequence reads: CASSSPPRGEQYF. CDR3 sequence (DNA): TGTGCCAGCAGCTCCCCCCCTAGGGGTGAGCAGTACTTC.

The chain carries TRBV4-1 and TRBJ2-5, with 8 nucleotides matching TRBD1. Germline V gene lookup returns CDR1 MGHRA and CDR2 YSYEKL. The V gene end was trimmed by 4 bases and the J gene end by 5 bases; junction bases not matched to a gene: 12. The CDR3 loop spans 16 amino acids. This CDR3 reads CASSRITGGGGETQYF. The CDR3 nucleotides read TGCGCCAGCAGCCGGATCACAGGGGGTGGGGGGGAGACCCAGTACTTC.

This chain connects TRBV5-1 to TRBJ2-1; the match to TRBD2 covers 10 bases. The CDR3 is made up of 15 amino acids. Germline V lookup: CDR1 SGHRS, CDR2 YFSETQ. V was clipped by 4 bases and J by 2 bases; unmatched bases: 3. The CDR3 coding sequence is TGCGCCAGCAGCGTTACTAGCGGGACCTACAATGAGCAGTTCTTC. Protein product: CASSVTSGTYNEQFF.

This clone was found once. The chain recombines TRBV27 with TRBJ2-7; 11 bases map to TRBD1. Germline CDR1 and CDR2: MNHEY and SMNVEV (reference sequence). This CDR3 has 14 amino acids. The ends lost 4 bases at V and 3 bases at J; junction bases unmatched: 2. CDR3 nucleotide sequence: TGTGCCAGCAGTTATGGGACAGGGGGCTACGAGCAGTACTTC. Its translation: CASSYGTGGYEQYF.

The J gene is TRBJ1-3, the V gene TRBV14, with D unresolved. Germline V lookup: CDR1 SGHDN, CDR2 FVKESK. Trimming removed 4 bases from V and 2 bases from J, with 6 bases in between. This CDR3 region has 13 residues. The CDR3 loop reads CASSRRTGNTIYF. The CDR3 DNA is TGTGCCAGCAGCCGCCGGACTGGAAACACCATATATTTT.

The V gene is TRBV19, the J gene TRBJ2-7; 11 bases are shared with TRBD1. CDR1 LNHDA and CDR2 SQIVND come from the germline V gene (reference sequence). The trim removed 3 bases at V and 7 bases at J, leaving 8 bases unmatched. The CDR3 covers 15 residues. The CDR3 region has the DNA TGTGCCAGTAGTATCGTTGGACAGGGGGCGCTTGAGCAGTACTTC. It is translated as CASSIVGQGALEQYF.

V and J are TRBV11-2 and TRBJ1-5, with 7 positions matching TRBD1. V lost 5 bases and J lost 3; bases outside the gene matches: 4. CDR1 is SGHAT and CDR2 is FQNNGV in the germline V gene. This CDR3 contains 14 residues. The CDR3 DNA reads as TGTGCCAGCAGCCCGACAGGGAACAATCAGCCCCAGCATTTT. This sequence encodes CASSPTGNNQPQHF.

This chain links TRBV10-1 with TRBJ2-1; D possibly corresponds to TRBD1 (6 bases). Trimming removed 2 bases at V and 5 bases at J, with 16 bases between. CDR3 length: 16 residues. Germline CDR1 is WNHNN and CDR2 is SYGVQD (reference sequence). DNA of the CDR3: TGCGCCAGCAGTGAGGCACAGGGTGAACTGAACAATGAGCAGTTCTTC. Protein: CASSEAQGELNNEQFF.

This clone was counted once. This chain joins TRBV30 and TRBJ2-7, with D perhaps TRBD1 or TRBD2 (6 bases each). The V gene's germline CDR1 is GTSNPN and CDR2 SVGIG (reference sequence). The length of the CDR3 is 14 residues. V lost 1 base, J lost 7 bases, and 17 bases lay in between. The CDR3 coding sequence is TGTGCCTGGAGTGCAGGGGCCGGTGGGGGGGAGCAGTACTTC. Residues: CAWSAGAGGGEQYF.

This sequence joins TRBV9 and TRBJ2-2, with D possibly being TRBD1 (5 bases). The V end was cut by 1 base, the J end by 6 bases, with 19 bases between. This CDR3 comprises 17 residues. CDR1 is SGDLS and CDR2 is YYNGEE in the germline V gene. CDR3 nucleotide sequence: TGTGCCAGCAGCGTACGGCGCGAGCAGGGCGAAGCCGGGGAGCTGTTTTTT. It is translated as CASSVRREQGEAGELFF. The variable domain in full, completed from reference TRBV9 and TRBJ2-2, reads DSGVTQTPKHLITATGQRVTLRCSPRSGDLSVYWYQQSLDQGLQFLIQYYNGEERAKGNILERFSAQQFPDLHSELNLSSLELGDSALYFCASSVRREQGEAGELFFGEGSRLTVL.

This clone was recorded once. This chain links TRBV9 with TRBJ2-7; 11 positions match TRBD1. J gave up 6 bases and V 0 bases, and 11 bases lay outside the gene matches. The CDR3 is made up of 17 amino acids. Germline CDR1 and CDR2: SGDLS and YYNGEE. The CDR3 region has the DNA TGTGCCAGCAGCGTAGACGCGCGGACAGGGGGCTTGGGCGAGCAGTACTTC. The encoded protein is CASSVDARTGGLGEQYF.

V usage is TRBV7-8 and J usage is TRBJ2-3; 11 bases align to TRBD1. Germline V CDR1 and CDR2: SGHVS, FQNEAQ. The CDR3 contains 16 residues. With 5 bases clipped from V and 0 bases from J, the junction kept 4 bases outside the gene matches. The CDR3 spells CASSNRDRGSTDTQYF. The CDR3 DNA reads TGTGCCAGCAGCAACCGGGACAGGGGGAGCACAGATACGCAGTATTTT.

A remark on this clone: An end of the junction does not agree with germline; a read error may underlie this. The rearrangement uses TRBV4-1 and TRBJ1-2; D is undetermined. This CDR3 comprises 14 residues. Germline-derived CDR1 and CDR2 are MGHRA and YSYEKL. This CDR3 is CASSKEVTDYGYTF. CDR3 DNA: TGCGCCAGCAGCAAAGAGGTCACAGACTATGGCTACACCTTC.

The chain couples TRBV6-1 to TRBJ1-1; D is undetermined. CDR3 size: 12 residues. The ends were cut back, 4 bases at V and 7 bases at J, with 10 bases in the middle. Germline V gene sequence: CDR1 MNHNS, CDR2 SASEGT. DNA of the CDR3: TGTGCCAGCAGTGCTCTGGGTGTTGAAGCTTTCTTT. Translated: CASSALGVEAFF.

The rearrangement uses TRBV5-3 and TRBJ2-5; 8 bases are a match to TRBD1. TRBV5-3 is an open reading frame whose function is uncertain. The CDR3 extends over 14 amino acids. The trim removed 5 bases at V and 5 bases at J, leaving 8 bases unmatched. CDR3 DNA: TGTGCCAGAAGGCGTATGACAGGGGAGGAGACCCAGTACTTC. Amino acids: CARRRMTGEETQYF.

Regarding this clone: This sample also contains other DNA sequences that code for the same CDR3. The V call is TRBV7-9, the J call TRBJ2-2, with D perhaps assigned TRBD1 or TRBD2 (5 bases each). With 3 bases removed from V and 6 bases from J, the gap between germline ends came to 5 bases. Germline V CDR1 and CDR2: SEHNR, FQNEAQ (reference sequence). The CDR3 is made up of 12 amino acids. The CDR3 DNA reads TGTGCCAGCAGCTTGGGACCCGGGGAGCTGTTTTTT. It encodes CASSLGPGELFF.

This chain links TRBV5-4 with TRBJ2-7; D possibly corresponds to TRBD2 (6 bases). V shed 3 bases and J shed 1 base, with 14 bases lying between them. The CDR3 covers 15 residues. Germline assignment: CDR1 SGHNT and CDR2 YYREEE (reference sequence). CDR3 in DNA: TGTGCCAGCAGCTATGCTACCGGGGGATCCTACGAGCAGTACTTC. Protein: CASSYATGGSYEQYF.

J is TRBJ2-5 and V is TRBV7-9; 7 bases map to TRBD2. With V trimmed by 5 bases and J by 4 bases, 19 bases remained unmatched. The length of the CDR3 is 18 residues. CDR1 and CDR2 (germline): SEHNR, FQNEAQ (reference sequence). The CDR3 DNA follows: TGTGCCAGCAGCCCTCGGGGAGGGAACGAATTCCCCGCAGAGACCCAGTACTTC. Translated: CASSPRGGNEFPAETQYF. The complete variable domain, with remaining parts taken from reference TRBV7-9 and TRBJ2-5, reads DTGVSQNPRHKITKRGQNVTFRCDPISEHNRLYWYRQTLGQGPEFLTYFQNEAQLEKSRLLSDRFSAERPKGSFSTLEIQRTEQGDSAMYLCASSPRGGNEFPAETQYFGPGTRLLVL.

V is TRBV29-1 and J is TRBJ2-7; D possibly matches TRBD1 or TRBD2 (5 bases each). This CDR3 contains 13 residues. The germline V and J ends were trimmed by 3 bases and 6 bases, with 15 bases remaining between them. Germline CDR1 and CDR2: SQVTM and ANQGSEA. The CDR3 reads CSVESQGEGEQYF. The CDR3 nucleotides read TGCAGCGTTGAGTCTCAGGGAGAGGGCGAGCAGTACTTC.

The V gene is TRBV30, the J gene TRBJ2-6; D may be TRBD1 or TRBD2 (5 bases each). V was shortened by 2 bases and J by 0 bases, with 8 bases between the two germline ends. CDR3 length: 15 residues. Germline lookup yields CDR1 GTSNPN and CDR2 SVGIG (reference sequence). CDR3 region: CAWSFGGSGANVLTF. In DNA, the CDR3 is TGTGCCTGGAGTTTTGGGGGCTCTGGGGCCAACGTCCTGACTTTC.

This rearrangement joins TRBV13 to TRBJ2-7, with TRBD2 matching over 15 bases. Per the germline V gene, CDR1 is PRHDT and CDR2 is FYEKMQ (reference sequence). With V trimmed by 5 bases and J by 7 bases, 9 bases remained unmatched. The CDR3 has 16 amino acids. The CDR3 spells CASSVSPGLAGGEQYF. The CDR3 DNA is TGTGCCAGCAGCGTAAGTCCGGGACTAGCGGGAGGAGAGCAGTACTTC.

The chain has TRBV28 and TRBJ2-5; 7 positions match TRBD1. V was clipped by 5 bases and J by 3 bases; unmatched bases: 9. This CDR3 has 15 residues. Germline lookup yields CDR1 MDHEN and CDR2 SYDVKM. CDR3 loop: CASSRDRDGEETQYF. CDR3 nucleotide sequence: TGTGCCAGCAGTAGAGACAGGGACGGGGAAGAGACCCAGTACTTC.

The rearrangement uses TRBV6-6 and TRBJ2-7; 7 bases align to TRBD2. The junction had 5 bases not matched to a gene; V was cut back by 7 bases and J by 5 bases. CDR3 length: 12 residues. In germline, CDR1 is MNHNY, CDR2 SVGAGI (reference sequence). The CDR3 DNA follows: TGTGCCAGCATGGGGGGGAAAAACGAGCAGTACTTC. Protein: CASMGGKNEQYF.

The chain is built from TRBV11-2 and TRBJ2-5; 9 nucleotides agree with TRBD1. The CDR3 contains 15 residues. The germline CDR1 and CDR2 sequences are SGHAT and FQNNGV. Losses at the gene ends were 5 bases for V and 2 bases for J; bases not matched to a gene: 6. The CDR3 sequence is CASSPGTGYQETQYF. CDR3 nucleotides: TGTGCCAGCAGCCCAGGGACAGGGTATCAAGAGACCCAGTACTTC.